These T cell receptor beta chains were read from a single sample in a study of T cells after yellow fever vaccination. TCRdb reprocessed the 5' RACE reads with MiXCR, giving one entry per CDR3 protein. The sample contains 200,000 or so distinct CDR3 sequences, around 6.7% of which appear only once. The sample consisted of CD4+ T cells sorted from PBMCs, taken on the day of the yellow fever booster vaccination. Receptor source: a man aged 25-45 years who received the YFV17D yellow fever vaccine. Each CDR3 is given with its conserved first and last residue. D genes are given only for firm matches. Clone sizes are given selectively: once, few, many, or a class where the clone is expanded.

v_call: TRBV18; j_call: TRBJ2-1; clone_size: many; d_call: .; cdr3_length: 13; cdr3_aa: CASSPVSYNEQFF; cdr3_nt: TGTGCCAGCTCACCAGTCTCCTACAATGAGCAGTTCTTC
v_call: TRBV2; j_call: TRBJ1-2; clone_size: many; d_call: .; cdr3_length: 13; cdr3_aa: CASGRGGGYGYTF; cdr3_nt: TGTGCCAGCGGTCGGGGCGGAGGGTATGGCTACACCTTC
v_call: TRBV20-1; j_call: TRBJ2-3; clone_size: few; d_call: .; cdr3_length: 15; cdr3_aa: CSAPRPASGTDTQYF; cdr3_nt: TGCAGTGCCCCAAGGCCCGCTAGCGGCACAGATACGCAGTATTTT
v_call: TRBV2; j_call: TRBJ2-1; clone_size: many; d_call: .; cdr3_length: 15; cdr3_aa: CASSDQASSYNEQFF; cdr3_nt: TGTGCCAGCAGCGATCAGGCCAGCTCCTACAATGAGCAGTTCTTC
v_call: TRBV7-2; j_call: TRBJ1-4; clone_size: .; d_call: .; cdr3_length: 15; cdr3_aa: CASSPLGVRGEKLFF; cdr3_nt: TGTGCCAGCAGCCCCTTAGGGGTCCGCGGTGAAAAACTGTTTTTT
v_call: TRBV29-1; j_call: TRBJ1-2; clone_size: few; d_call: .; cdr3_length: 15; cdr3_aa: CSVSLGGHLNYGYTF; cdr3_nt: TGCAGCGTTTCTCTTGGGGGACACCTTAACTATGGCTACACCTTC
v_call: TRBV20-1; j_call: TRBJ2-5; clone_size: .; d_call: TRBD2; cdr3_length: 14; cdr3_aa: CSARVGGGSETQYF; cdr3_nt: TGCAGTGCTAGAGTTGGGGGAGGGAGTGAGACCCAGTACTTC
v_call: TRBV27; j_call: TRBJ2-7; clone_size: .; d_call: .; cdr3_length: 13; cdr3_aa: CASSSGDTYEQYF; cdr3_nt: TGTGCCAGCAGTAGTGGGGATACCTACGAGCAGTACTTC
v_call: TRBV20-1; j_call: TRBJ1-5; clone_size: many; d_call: .; cdr3_length: 13; cdr3_aa: CSAWHRENQPQHF; cdr3_nt: TGCAGTGCTTGGCACAGGGAAAATCAGCCCCAGCATTTT
v_call: TRBV10-2; j_call: TRBJ1-1; clone_size: .; d_call: TRBD1; cdr3_length: 14; cdr3_aa: CASSWTGRDTEAFF; cdr3_nt: TGCGCCAGCAGTTGGACAGGGCGAGACACTGAAGCTTTCTTT